The 17 T cell receptor beta chains below come from one sample, sequenced in a study of human thymus T cells. The table came from immunoSEQ multiplex PCR; TCRdb's copy has only in-frame clones and leaves some out. The sample consists of tens of thousands of clones, 85% to 95% of them appearing once. The thymus tissue came from resections taken during corrective heart surgery. Sequencing was carried out using thymus tissue. Source of these receptors: a girl in the first two years of life with a congenital heart defect but otherwise immunologically healthy.

The CDR3 loop is CASSQVRSGLAGYTDTQYF. In DNA form, the CDR3 reads TGCGCCAGCAGCCAAGTGAGGTCAGGACTAGCCGGATACACAGATACGCAGTATTTT. The rearrangement uses TRBV4-1 and TRBJ2-3; 8 bases fit TRBD2. CDR1 is MGHRA, CDR2 YSYEKL, per germline. The trim removed 1 base at V and 2 bases at J, leaving 14 bases unmatched. This CDR3 contains 19 residues.

The chain uses TRBV28 and TRBJ2-3; the D gene is possibly TRBD2 (6 bases). Trimming took off 7 bases at V and 6 bases at J, with 11 bases between the two ends. The CDR3 loop spans 12 amino acids. Germline-derived CDR1 and CDR2 are MDHEN and SYDVKM. CDR3: CASNLGGDTQYF. CDR3 in DNA: TGTGCCAGCAACCTTGGAGGGGATACGCAGTATTTT.

The genes are TRBV18 and TRBJ1-2; 7 bases line up with TRBD1. Germline CDR1 KGHSH, CDR2 LQKENI. The CDR3 contains 14 residues. V was clipped by 8 bases and J by 2 bases; unmatched bases: 8. CDR3 region: CASHRGGLNYGYTF. The CDR3 DNA is TGTGCCAGCCATAGAGGGGGCTTGAACTATGGCTACACCTTC. Filled out from reference TRBV18 and TRBJ1-2, the complete variable domain reads NAGVMQNPRHLVRRRGQEARLRCSPMKGHSHVYWYRQLPEEGLKFMVYLQKENIIDESGMPKERFSAEFPKEGPSILRIQQVVRGDSAAYFCASHRGGLNYGYTFGSGTRLTVV.

This chain links TRBV7-9 with TRBJ2-7, with D perhaps TRBD2 (6 bases). CDR1 is SEHNR, CDR2 FQNEAQ, per germline (reference sequence). V lost 3 bases and J 2 bases, leaving 17 bases between the germline ends. There are 16 residues in the CDR3. The DNA of the CDR3 is TGTGCCAGCAGCTTTGGCGTAATGGGGGGAACCTACGAGCAGTACTTC. Its translation: CASSFGVMGGTYEQYF.

The CDR3 reads CASSPGPGGYGYTF. As DNA, the CDR3 is TGTGCCAGCTCACCTGGGCCCGGGGGCTATGGCTACACCTTC. The chain combines TRBV18 with TRBJ1-2; perhaps TRBD1 as D (5 bases). The V end was cut by 3 bases, the J end by 4 bases, with 12 bases between. Germline V gives CDR1 KGHSH, CDR2 LQKENI. The CDR3 has 14 residues.

This rearrangement joins TRBV13 to TRBJ2-1; 9 bases align to TRBD2. This CDR3 spans 19 amino acids. The germline CDR1 and CDR2 sequences are PRHDT and FYEKMQ (reference sequence). V lost 3 bases, J lost 5 bases, and 17 bases stayed unmatched. CDR3 in amino acids: CASSFPYPIAGEPHNEQFF. DNA of the CDR3: TGTGCCAGCAGCTTTCCCTATCCCATAGCGGGAGAACCTCACAATGAGCAGTTCTTC.

V gene TRBV25-1 combines with J gene TRBJ2-5; D uncertain. Germline V gene sequence: CDR1 MGHDK, CDR2 SYGVNS. V dropped 3 bases and J dropped 5 bases, with 10 bases sitting between them. This CDR3 has 13 residues. This CDR3 reads CASSEGRSETQYF. DNA of the CDR3: TGTGCCAGCAGTGAGGGCAGGTCCGAGACCCAGTACTTC.

This chain links TRBV9 with TRBJ2-1; TRBD2 is a possible D gene (7 bases). CDR3 length: 14 residues. Trimming took 0 bases from V and 7 from J, leaving 11 bases between them. Germline-derived CDR1 and CDR2 are SGDLS and YYNGEE. The CDR3 protein is CASSVVGGLNEQFF. The DNA for the CDR3 is TGTGCCAGCAGCGTAGTCGGGGGGCTGAATGAGCAGTTCTTC.

V gene TRBV30 combines with J gene TRBJ2-3, with 11 bases identical to TRBD2. Germline CDR1 reads GTSNPN; CDR2 reads SVGIG (reference sequence). V trimming: 0 bases; J trimming: 4 bases; junction bases outside the gene matches: 0. This CDR3 is 14 amino acids long. This CDR3 reads CAWSVSGRADTQYF. CDR3 nucleotide sequence: TGTGCCTGGAGTGTTAGCGGGAGGGCAGATACGCAGTATTTT.

V is TRBV25-1 and J is TRBJ2-2; no firm D call. Germline CDR1 is MGHDK and CDR2 is SYGVNS. The ends were cut back, 3 bases at V and 7 bases at J, with 3 bases in the middle. CDR3 length: 11 residues. CDR3 protein: CASSDGGELFF. CDR3 nucleotides: TGTGCCAGCAGTGATGGCGGGGAGCTGTTTTTT.

The sample holds one count of this clone. This sequence joins TRBV5-5 and TRBJ1-3; no clear D gene. Between the trimmed V and J ends, which lost 6 bases and 0 bases, there was a span of 10 bases. The CDR3 loop spans 14 amino acids. Looked up from germline, CDR1 is SGHKS and CDR2 is YYEKEE (reference sequence). Here the CDR3 DNA reads TGTGCCAGCAAGTTTAGGGACTCTGGAAACACCATATATTTT. It is translated as CASKFRDSGNTIYF.

V gene TRBV7-9 combines with J gene TRBJ2-1, with D perhaps assigned TRBD1 or TRBD2 (5 bases each). The CDR3 extends over 14 amino acids. V was clipped by 5 bases and J by 9 bases, with 17 bases between them. Germline V gene lookup returns CDR1 SEHNR and CDR2 FQNEAQ (reference sequence). CDR3 residues: CASSPVGKGSEQFF. The DNA of the CDR3 is TGTGCCAGCAGCCCCGTCGGGAAGGGGAGTGAGCAGTTCTTC.

This clone has a single count. The chain carries TRBV11-2 and TRBJ2-7, with a possible D match to TRBD1 (7 bases). The length of the CDR3 is 16 residues. The germline CDR1 and CDR2 sequences are SGHAT and FQNNGV. V was clipped by 1 base and J by 2 bases, with 15 bases between them. CDR3 loop: CASSLASGGRTYEQYF. CDR3 coding DNA: TGTGCCAGCAGCTTAGCCTCAGGGGGGCGGACCTACGAGCAGTACTTC.

V and J are TRBV11-2 and TRBJ1-1; a weak D match, TRBD1 (6 bases). CDR3 length: 18 residues. Trimming took 1 base from V and 1 from J, leaving 19 bases between them. The germline CDR1 and CDR2 sequences are SGHAT and FQNNGV. CDR3 coding DNA: TGTGCCAGCAGCTTAGCTGTTGGCAGGGGAAAGGAGAACACTGAAGCTTTCTTT. It specifies CASSLAVGRGKENTEAFF.

V usage is TRBV27 and J usage is TRBJ2-3; TRBD2 matches 12 bases. Germline CDR1 reads MNHEY; CDR2 reads SMNVEV (reference sequence). The CDR3 is 16 residues long. V lost 4 bases and J lost 4; bases outside the gene matches: 6. CDR3 coding DNA: TGTGCCAGCAGTTACATTCTAGCGGGAGGGCCAGATACGCAGTATTTT. The encoded protein is CASSYILAGGPDTQYF.

The rearrangement joins TRBV9 to TRBJ1-4, with D maybe TRBD1 (5 bases). Trimming took off 3 bases at V and 0 bases at J, with 12 bases between the two ends. CDR1 is SGDLS, CDR2 YYNGEE, per germline. There are 16 residues in the CDR3. The CDR3, as DNA: TGTGCCAGCAGCGAGCGGGAGGGGACAACTAATGAAAAACTGTTTTTT. This translates into CASSEREGTTNEKLFF.

This chain joins TRBV4-1 and TRBJ1-4; the D gene is possibly TRBD1 (5 bases). Germline assignment: CDR1 MGHRA and CDR2 YSYEKL. The V and J ends lost 1 base and 1 base respectively, with 13 bases between them. The CDR3 covers 17 residues. The CDR3 DNA follows: TGCGCCAGCAGCCAAGTTACCGGGACTGGAACTAATGAAAAACTGTTTTTT. Its protein product is CASSQVTGTGTNEKLFF.